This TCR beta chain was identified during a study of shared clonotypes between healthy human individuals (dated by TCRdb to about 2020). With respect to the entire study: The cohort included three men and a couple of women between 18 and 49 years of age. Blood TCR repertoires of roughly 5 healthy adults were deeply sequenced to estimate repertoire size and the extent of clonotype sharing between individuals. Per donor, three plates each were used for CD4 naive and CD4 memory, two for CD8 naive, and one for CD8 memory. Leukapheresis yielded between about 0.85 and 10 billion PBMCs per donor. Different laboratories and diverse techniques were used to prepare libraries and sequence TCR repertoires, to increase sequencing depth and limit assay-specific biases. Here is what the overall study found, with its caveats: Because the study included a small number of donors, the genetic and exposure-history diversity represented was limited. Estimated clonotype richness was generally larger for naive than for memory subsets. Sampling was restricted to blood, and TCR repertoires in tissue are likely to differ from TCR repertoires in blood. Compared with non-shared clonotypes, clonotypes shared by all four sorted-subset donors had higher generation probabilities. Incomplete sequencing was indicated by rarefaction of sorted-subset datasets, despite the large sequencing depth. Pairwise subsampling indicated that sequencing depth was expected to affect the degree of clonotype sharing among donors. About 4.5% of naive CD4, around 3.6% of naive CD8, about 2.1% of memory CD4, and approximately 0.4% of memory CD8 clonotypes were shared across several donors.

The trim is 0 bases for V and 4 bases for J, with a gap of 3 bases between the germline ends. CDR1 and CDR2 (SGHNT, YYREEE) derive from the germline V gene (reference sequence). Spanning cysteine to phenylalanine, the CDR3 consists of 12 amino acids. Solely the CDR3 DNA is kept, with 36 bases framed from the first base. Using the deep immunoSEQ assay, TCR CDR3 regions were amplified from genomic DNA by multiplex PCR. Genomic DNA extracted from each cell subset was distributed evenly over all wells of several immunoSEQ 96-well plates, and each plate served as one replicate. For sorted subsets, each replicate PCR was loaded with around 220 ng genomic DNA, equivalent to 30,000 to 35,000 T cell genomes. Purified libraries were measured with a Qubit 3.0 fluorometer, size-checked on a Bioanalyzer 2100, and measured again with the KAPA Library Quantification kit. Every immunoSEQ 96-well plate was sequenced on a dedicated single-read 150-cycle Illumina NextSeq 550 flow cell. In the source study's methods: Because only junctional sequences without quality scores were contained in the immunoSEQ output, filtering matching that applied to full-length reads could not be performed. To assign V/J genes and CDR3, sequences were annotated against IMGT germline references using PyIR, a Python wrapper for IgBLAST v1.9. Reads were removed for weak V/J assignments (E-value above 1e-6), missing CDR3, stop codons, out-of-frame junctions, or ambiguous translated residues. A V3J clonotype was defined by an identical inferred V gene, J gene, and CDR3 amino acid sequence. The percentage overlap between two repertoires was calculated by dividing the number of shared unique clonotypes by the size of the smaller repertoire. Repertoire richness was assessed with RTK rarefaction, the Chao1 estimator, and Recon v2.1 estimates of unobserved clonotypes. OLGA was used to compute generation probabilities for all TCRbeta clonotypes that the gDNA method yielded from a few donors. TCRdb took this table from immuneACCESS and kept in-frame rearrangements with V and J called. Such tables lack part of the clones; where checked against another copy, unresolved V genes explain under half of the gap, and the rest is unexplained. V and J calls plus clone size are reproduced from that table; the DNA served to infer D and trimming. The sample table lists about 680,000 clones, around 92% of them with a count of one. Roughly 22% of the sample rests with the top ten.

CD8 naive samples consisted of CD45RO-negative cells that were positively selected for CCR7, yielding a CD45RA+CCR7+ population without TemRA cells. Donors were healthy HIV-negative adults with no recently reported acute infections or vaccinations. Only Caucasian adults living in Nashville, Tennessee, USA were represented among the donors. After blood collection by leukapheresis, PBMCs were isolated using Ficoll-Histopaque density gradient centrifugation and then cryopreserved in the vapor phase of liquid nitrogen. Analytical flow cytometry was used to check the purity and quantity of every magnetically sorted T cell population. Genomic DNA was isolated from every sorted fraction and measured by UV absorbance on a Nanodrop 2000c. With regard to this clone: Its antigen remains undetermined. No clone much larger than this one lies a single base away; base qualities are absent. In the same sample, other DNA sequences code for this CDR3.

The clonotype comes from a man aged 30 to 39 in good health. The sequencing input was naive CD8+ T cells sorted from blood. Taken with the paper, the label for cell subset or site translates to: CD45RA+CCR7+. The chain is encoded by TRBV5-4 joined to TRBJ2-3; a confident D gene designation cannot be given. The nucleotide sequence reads TGTGCCAGCAGCTTGGTGGCAGATACGCAGTATTTT. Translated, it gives CASSLVADTQYF.